The next 2 T cell receptor beta chains were all read from a single sample in a study of blood T cell repertoires in COVID-19. Sequencing used immunoSEQ multiplex PCR; TCRdb keeps in-frame clones, though not all of them. The sample records 350,000 to 400,000 clones, about 90% being singletons. The sample was peripheral blood. The receptors come from a man aged 18 to 29 with active or convalescent COVID-19.

The CDR3 sequence is CASSLAHTGGVAFF. CDR3 DNA: TGTGCCAGCAGTTTAGCCCACACAGGGGGCGTAGCTTTCTTT. The V gene is TRBV28, the J gene TRBJ1-1; TRBD1 matches 9 bases. Trimming took 2 bases from V and 10 from J; bases not matched to a gene: 8. CDR3 length: 14 residues. From germline, CDR1 is MDHEN and CDR2 SYDVKM. The complete variable domain, with remaining parts taken from reference TRBV28 and TRBJ1-1, reads DVKVTQSSRYLVKRTGEKVFLECVQDMDHENMFWYRQDPGLGLRLIYFSYDVKMKEKGDIPEGYSVSREKKERFSLILESASTNQTSMYLCASSLAHTGGVAFFGQGTRLTVV.

The count of this clone is one. Other DNA sequences from this sample encode an identical CDR3 as well. The J gene is TRBJ1-3, the V gene TRBV5-6; no reliable D call. Germline V gene lookup returns CDR1 SGHDT and CDR2 YYEEEE. Trimming took off 4 bases at V and 0 bases at J, with 8 bases between the two ends. The CDR3 is 14 residues long. The CDR3 spells CASSPGYSGNTIYF. CDR3 sequence (DNA): TGTGCCAGCAGCCCGGGGTACTCTGGAAACACCATATATTTT.